This TCR beta chain was obtained from a study of neurological immune-mediated disorders. Time point noted: longitudinal time-point 2. TCRdb re-derived calls from the 5' RACE reads in MiXCR, one entry per CDR3 protein. The table shows approximately 85,000 distinct CDR3 sequences, with about 13% occurring only once. The sample holds many counts of this clonotype. The CDR3 length is 14 residues. V was clipped by 6 bases and J by 3 bases; unmatched bases: 8. Germline CDR1 and CDR2: SQVTM and ANQGSEA. The V call is TRBV29-1, the J call TRBJ2-1; 7 bases line up with TRBD1. The clonotype was recovered from a female donor with HTLV-1-associated myelopathy (HAM/TSP). The sequenced sample consisted of PBMCs. CDR3 residues: CSVRRDRSYNEQFF. The DNA for the CDR3 is TGCAGCGTACGCCGGGACAGAAGCTACAATGAGCAGTTCTTC.